This is a list of T cell receptor beta chains from one sample in a study of beta chain bispecific antibodies for T cell cancers. For these receptors, no antigen is known. Via MiXCR, TCRdb re-called the 5' RACE reads, giving one row per CDR3 protein. The sample records 20,000 to 25,000 distinct CDR3 sequences, about 2% being singletons. The source material was healthy donor T cells cultured with leukemia cells, sampled from a culture containing a bispecific antibody targeting TCR Vbeta12. The source of these receptors is a human donor in good health. Some clones in this sample may be carry-over from other donors' samples. Both conserved end residues are part of each CDR3. The D gene is left open where the match is weak. Only part of the rows carry a size: once, few, many, or a class if the clone is expanded.

TRBJ2-6	TRBD2	many	TRBV2	TGTGCCAGCAGTGAAACCCAGGGACTAGCGGGGGCCGGGGCCAACGTCCTGACTTTC	CASSETQGLAGAGANVLTF
TRBJ2-3	-	many	TRBV19	TGTGCCAGTAGTCTCCTCCCCGCAGATACGCAGTATTTT	CASSLLPADTQYF
TRBJ2-7	-	many	TRBV7-8	TGTGCCAGCAGCTATGAACAAGCCTACGAGCAGTACTTC	CASSYEQAYEQYF
TRBJ1-6	-	few	TRBV6-5	TGTGCCAGCAGTTACTCCGACGCGGAGGCCCTCCACTTT	CASSYSDAEALHF
TRBJ1-5	-	many	TRBV20-1	TGCAGTGCTAGGAGGGGAAGGGTTTCGGGCAATCAGCCCCAGCATTTT	CSARRGRVSGNQPQHF
TRBJ1-1	-	many	TRBV6-1	TGTGCCAGTTACTCGTGGACTTTTCCTGAAGCTTTCTTT	CASYSWTFPEAFF
TRBJ2-7	-	many	TRBV20-1	TGCAGTGCTAGAGTTGGGGGGCTTCCCTACGAGCAGTACTTC	CSARVGGLPYEQYF
TRBJ2-3	-	many	TRBV2	TGTGCCAGCAGTGAAGCGGCTGGGGGGTGGGATACGCAGTATTTT	CASSEAAGGWDTQYF
TRBJ2-7	-	many	TRBV2	TGTGCCAGCAGTCGTCCAGGGGACTCTTTAGCTGACGAGCAGTACTTC	CASSRPGDSLADEQYF
TRBJ1-5	-	many	TRBV7-2	TGTGCCAGCAGCCAGGGGCTTGTAGTTAGCAATCAGCCCCAGCATTTT	CASSQGLVVSNQPQHF
TRBJ2-2	TRBD1	many	TRBV9	TGTGCCAGCAGTCCGGGACAGGGAAACACCGGGGAGCTGTTTTTT	CASSPGQGNTGELFF
TRBJ2-1	TRBD2	-	TRBV2	TGTGCCAGCAGTCCTTATAGCGGGGGGGCCGACAATGAGCAGTTCTTC	CASSPYSGGADNEQFF
TRBJ2-1	-	many	TRBV7-3	TGTGCCAGCACCGAAGGGGGGGGGCCCTACAATGAGCAGTTCTTC	CASTEGGGPYNEQFF
TRBJ1-1	-	many	TRBV27	TGTGCCAGCAGTCTATTAGGACGGGAAGAAGCTTTCTTT	CASSLLGREEAFF
TRBJ2-1	-	many	TRBV27	TGTGCCAGCATGGAACGGGGTACGGGTTACAATGAGCAGTTCTTC	CASMERGTGYNEQFF
TRBJ1-5	TRBD1	-	TRBV20-1	TGCAGTGTCCAGGGGGCGAATGATCAGCCCCAGCATTTT	CSVQGANDQPQHF
TRBJ2-3	TRBD2	many	TRBV5-1	TGCGCCAGCAGCTTCGGCGGGGGGCCTACAGATACGCAGTATTTT	CASSFGGGPTDTQYF
TRBJ2-3	TRBD2	-	TRBV4-2	TGTGCCAGCAGCCAAGGCTTCCTAGCGGGGGGGAAAAGCACAGATACGCAGTATTTT	CASSQGFLAGGKSTDTQYF
TRBJ2-1	-	many	TRBV20-1	TGCAGTGCCGAACAGAGGAATTACAATGAGCAGTTCTTC	CSAEQRNYNEQFF
TRBJ1-2	TRBD1	many	TRBV7-2	TGTGCCAGCACCCTGACAGGGGTTAGCTATGGCTACACCTTC	CASTLTGVSYGYTF
TRBJ1-5	TRBD1	many	TRBV7-9	TGTGCCAGCAGCGACAGGGGTGGGCCCCAGCATTTT	CASSDRGGPQHF
TRBJ2-7	-	many	TRBV5-1	TGCGCCAGCAGCTTGGCAGCGGCCCCCTACGAGCAGTACTTC	CASSLAAAPYEQYF
TRBJ1-5	-	many	TRBV4-2	TGTGCCAGCAGCCAAGATTCGGGAAATCAGCCCCAGCATTTT	CASSQDSGNQPQHF
TRBJ1-2	-	few	TRBV6-5	TGTGCCAGCAGGCCATCGTTGGAGGAGTTTAACTATGGCTACACCTTC	CASRPSLEEFNYGYTF
TRBJ2-3	TRBD2	many	TRBV5-1	TGCGCCAGCAGCTTGCGAGGAGCGGGGGGACACACAGATACGCAGTATTTT	CASSLRGAGGHTDTQYF
TRBJ2-1	TRBD1	many	TRBV5-1	TGCGCCAGCAGATCCATAAAGCCCGGACAGGGGGGACACAATGAGCAGTTCTTC	CASRSIKPGQGGHNEQFF
TRBJ2-1	-	many	TRBV5-1	TGCGCCAGCAGCGGAGCTCCGGGGAATGAGCAGTTCTTC	CASSGAPGNEQFF
TRBJ1-5	-	many	TRBV6-1	TGTGCCAGCAGTCGACAGCATAGCAATCAGCCCCAGCATTTT	CASSRQHSNQPQHF
TRBJ2-7	-	many	TRBV6-1	TGTGCCAGCAGTGCGGGGCGGTACGAGCAGTACTTC	CASSAGRYEQYF
TRBJ2-3	-	many	TRBV5-1	TGCGCCAGCAGCATAAGCGGCCCCACAGATACGCAGTATTTT	CASSISGPTDTQYF
TRBJ2-1	TRBD1	medium-sized	TRBV5-1	TGCGCCAGCAGCTTGGATATAGTCGGGACAGGGGGCTACAATGAGCAGTTCTTC	CASSLDIVGTGGYNEQFF
TRBJ2-5	-	many	TRBV29-1	TGCAGCGTGGGGGTCTCGATCGGGGAGACCCAGTACTTC	CSVGVSIGETQYF
TRBJ1-5	-	few	TRBV5-6	TGTGCCAGCAGCGCACACAATCAGCCCCAGCATTTT	CASSAHNQPQHF
TRBJ2-1	TRBD2	many	TRBV20-1	TGCAGTGCCCCGAGCGGGGGAGGTTACAATGAGCAGTTCTTC	CSAPSGGGYNEQFF
TRBJ2-5	-	-	TRBV19	TGTGCCAGCTCTTCCTATATATCAGAGACCCAGTACTTC	CASSSYISETQYF
TRBJ2-5	-	medium-sized	TRBV7-3	TGTGCCAGCAGCTTAGGAGGGGGGGCCGGAGAGACCCAGTACTTC	CASSLGGGAGETQYF
TRBJ2-7	-	medium-sized	TRBV5-1	TGCGCCAGCAGCTTCGCCGGGGATGTTTACCACGAGCAGTACTTC	CASSFAGDVYHEQYF
TRBJ2-2	-	many	TRBV6-2/TRBV6-3	TGTGCCAGCAGCTGGACGCGGGTGGGGTCCGCCGGGGAGCTGTTTTTT	CASSWTRVGSAGELFF
TRBJ1-2	-	medium-sized	TRBV6-5	TGTGCCAGCAGCCCCGGGGTTACCTATGGCTACACCTTC	CASSPGVTYGYTF
TRBJ2-1	-	many	TRBV6-1	TGTGCCGGATCCAGGGCCTTTACTCTCTACAATGAGCAGTTCTTC	CAGSRAFTLYNEQFF
TRBJ2-7	TRBD2	many	TRBV27	TGTGCCAGTGCCATTAGCGGGGGGCCCTACGAGCAGTACTTC	CASAISGGPYEQYF